The rows below give T cell receptor beta chains drawn from one sample of a study of identical twins. TCRdb ran MiXCR on the 5' RACE reads and lists one entry per CDR3 protein. This table holds about 570,000 distinct CDR3 sequences, over 8.5% found once. These data were also reused for a study on yellow fever vaccine responses in identical twins.

Sequenced: PBMCs. The receptors here all came from a woman aged 18-29 years in good health. The CDR3 runs from the conserved cysteine through the conserved F or W. Fields, in order: J gene, V gene, clone size, D gene, CDR3 length, CDR3 DNA, CDR3 protein. D genes are given only for firm matches. A clone size is listed for some rows: how often the clone was seen (once, few, many), or a class if it is expanded.

TRBJ1-1 | TRBV14 | many | . | 12 | TGTGCCAGCAGCCAAGGGGGGGCTGAAGCTTTCTTT | CASSQGGAEAFF
TRBJ2-2 | TRBV20-1 | many | TRBD2 | 14 | TGCAGTGCTAGAGGGGGGAGGGACACCGGGGAGCTGTTTTTT | CSARGGRDTGELFF
TRBJ2-7 | TRBV6-5 | many | . | 13 | TGTGCCAGCAGTTACTCGTTATTAGGCGAGCAGTACTTC | CASSYSLLGEQYF
TRBJ2-3 | TRBV5-6 | once | TRBD2 | 18 | TGTGCCAGCAGCCTAGGGACTAGCGGGGGAGTCACCTTTGATACGCAGTATTTT | CASSLGTSGGVTFDTQYF
TRBJ2-7 | TRBV5-1 | . | . | 14 | TGCGCCAGCAGCTTAGGGCAGGGTCACGACGAGCAGTACTTC | CASSLGQGHDEQYF
TRBJ2-3 | TRBV11-2 | . | . | 13 | TGTGCCAGCAGCTCGCGGGACCACGATACGCAGTATTTT | CASSSRDHDTQYF
TRBJ1-1 | TRBV6-4 | few | TRBD1 | 16 | TGTGCCAGCAGTGAGGAGGGACAGGGATTGTTCACTGAAGCTTTCTTT | CASSEEGQGLFTEAFF
TRBJ2-7 | TRBV30 | . | . | 13 | TGTGCCTGGAGTACAGCGCTCTCCTACGAGCAGTACTTC | CAWSTALSYEQYF
TRBJ2-7 | TRBV20-1 | many | . | 13 | TGCAGTGCTAGAGATCCGGGGCGCAACGAGCAGTACTTC | CSARDPGRNEQYF
TRBJ2-3 | TRBV4-1 | many | . | 15 | TGCGCCAGCAGCCAGGAGGGAGCGTCTTTAGATACGCAGTATTTT | CASSQEGASLDTQYF
TRBJ2-5 | TRBV9 | few | . | 15 | TGTGCCAGCAGCGTAACCAAACAGGGTTCGGAGACCCAGTACTTC | CASSVTKQGSETQYF
TRBJ2-3 | TRBV12-3/TRBV12-4 | many | TRBD1 | 14 | TGTGCCAGCAGTCTACAGGGGGAAGCAGATACGCAGTATTTT | CASSLQGEADTQYF
TRBJ2-3 | TRBV2 | . | TRBD2 | 18 | TGTGCCAGCAGTCCTCCTCTGACTAGCCATTCTAGCACAGATACGCAGTATTTT | CASSPPLTSHSSTDTQYF
TRBJ2-5 | TRBV6-2/TRBV6-3 | . | . | 15 | TGTGCCAGCAGTAAAAAACGGACGGGACAAGAGACCCAGTACTTC | CASSKKRTGQETQYF
TRBJ2-5 | TRBV6-5 | . | . | 15 | TGTGCCAGCAGTTCTACAGGGGGAGGGCAAGAGACCCAGTACTTC | CASSSTGGGQETQYF
TRBJ2-3 | TRBV11-2 | few | . | 14 | TGTGCCAGCAGTCGAGCAGAGGGCCGAGATACGCAGTATTTT | CASSRAEGRDTQYF
TRBJ2-1 | TRBV24-1 | many | TRBD1 | 13 | TGTGCCACAACAGGGGGGAAAAACAATGAGCAGTTCTTC | CATTGGKNNEQFF
TRBJ1-6 | TRBV20-1 | few | . | 15 | TGCAGTGCTAGTAACAGGGAGAGGGTAGGTTCACCCCTCCACTTT | CSASNRERVGSPLHF
TRBJ2-3 | TRBV6-5 | many | TRBD2 | 13 | TGTGCCAGCAGTTACATTGGGGGGGAGGGGCAGTATTTT | CASSYIGGEGQYF
TRBJ2-1 | TRBV14 | many | . | 14 | TGTGCCAGCAGCCAACTCAGCGCCTACAATGAGCAGTTCTTC | CASSQLSAYNEQFF
TRBJ2-2 | TRBV2 | . | TRBD1 | 16 | TGTGCCAGCAGTGAAGGGACAGGGCGTAACACCGGGGAGCTGTTTTTT | CASSEGTGRNTGELFF
TRBJ2-3 | TRBV10-3 | . | TRBD2 | 20 | TGTGCCATCAGACTACAGGGGAGATTCACCGGGACTAGCCGCACAGATACGCAGTATTTT | CAIRLQGRFTGTSRTDTQYF
TRBJ2-5 | TRBV20-1 | many | . | 14 | TGCAGTGCTAGAGAGAAGCTCCTCAAAGAGACCCAGTACTTC | CSAREKLLKETQYF
TRBJ2-5 | TRBV27 | many | . | 13 | TGTGCCAGCAGTATAGATCTGGGAGAGACCCAGTACTTC | CASSIDLGETQYF
TRBJ2-1 | TRBV12-3/TRBV12-4 | few | . | 13 | TGTGCCAGCAGCGCGACTTCATACAATGAGCAGTTCTTC | CASSATSYNEQFF
TRBJ2-1 | TRBV7-3 | . | TRBD2 | 19 | TGTGCCAGCTGTTTTGGCGTTGGGCAGACGGGAGGGGACCACAATGAGCAGTTCTTC | CASCFGVGQTGGDHNEQFF
TRBJ2-7 | TRBV10-2 | many | . | 13 | TGCGCCAGCAGTGACCCCCTTCCGTACGAGCAGTACTTC | CASSDPLPYEQYF
TRBJ1-1 | TRBV29-1 | many | . | 13 | TGCAGCGTTCTAAATGAGGACGGAATTGAAGCTTTCTTT | CSVLNEDGIEAFF
TRBJ2-4 | TRBV7-2 | many | TRBD2 | 16 | TGTGCCAGCAGCTTAAGGAGCGGGGGGCTAAAAAACATTCAGTACTTC | CASSLRSGGLKNIQYF
TRBJ2-7 | TRBV20-1 | few | TRBD2 | 15 | TGCAGTGCTAGCTTGCGGGAGGTCTCCACCTACGAGCAGTACTTC | CSASLREVSTYEQYF
TRBJ2-7 | TRBV25-1 | . | . | 11 | TGTGCCAGCAGTGAGGTACAGGAGCAGTACTTC | CASSEVQEQYF
TRBJ2-1 | TRBV11-2 | . | . | 15 | TGTGCCAGCAGCTTAGGGGAAGCCCCACTCGATGAGCAGTTCTTC | CASSLGEAPLDEQFF
TRBJ1-1 | TRBV20-1 | . | TRBD1 | 13 | TGCAGTATGCCTACAGGGGGAAGAACTGAAGCTTTCTTT | CSMPTGGRTEAFF
TRBJ2-7 | TRBV6-5 | few | TRBD1 | 17 | TGTGCCAGCAGTTACTCGACACAGGGGGCTGGCCCCTACGAGCAGTACTTC | CASSYSTQGAGPYEQYF
TRBJ2-7 | TRBV3-1 | many | . | 14 | TGTGCCAGCAGCCAAGTCGGGTGGCCCTACGAGCAGTACTTC | CASSQVGWPYEQYF
TRBJ1-5 | TRBV6-2/TRBV6-3 | . | . | 16 | TGTGCCAGCAGTTACTTCCCAGATATTAGCAATCAGCCCCAGCATTTT | CASSYFPDISNQPQHF
TRBJ2-1 | TRBV20-1 | many | TRBD2 | 15 | TGCAGTGCTCCCCCCGGGGCGGGGGATTACAATGAGCAGTTCTTC | CSAPPGAGDYNEQFF
TRBJ1-6 | TRBV20-1 | few | TRBD1 | 13 | TGCAGTGCTCTACAGGGGGCAGATTCACCCCTCCACTTT | CSALQGADSPLHF
TRBJ2-2 | TRBV5-6 | few | . | 16 | TGTGCCAGCAGCTTGGTGGACTTGGGGAACACCGGGGAGCTGTTTTTT | CASSLVDLGNTGELFF
TRBJ2-5 | TRBV20-1 | . | TRBD2 | 15 | TGCAGTGCTTCGAGACTAGCGGGAGGATTCGAGACCCAGTACTTC | CSASRLAGGFETQYF
TRBJ2-5 | TRBV18 | many | . | 13 | TGTGCCAGCTCACCAGGGACTCAAGAGACCCAGTACTTC | CASSPGTQETQYF
TRBJ2-1 | TRBV12-3/TRBV12-4 | few | TRBD2 | 15 | TGTGCCAGCAGCCCGAGTAGCGGGGTATACAATGAGCAGTTCTTC | CASSPSSGVYNEQFF
TRBJ2-7 | TRBV20-1 | . | . | 12 | TGCAGTGCTCACCGGGACACCTACGAGCAGTACTTC | CSAHRDTYEQYF
TRBJ2-1 | TRBV24-1 | many | . | 14 | TGTGCCACCAGTGGTGGTAGCAGGGACAATGAGCAGTTCTTC | CATSGGSRDNEQFF
TRBJ1-5 | TRBV3-1 | few | . | 14 | TGTGCCAGCAGCCAGAGGACGAGCAATCAGCCCCAGCATTTT | CASSQRTSNQPQHF
TRBJ2-7 | TRBV6-2/TRBV6-3 | few | TRBD1 | 13 | TGTGCCACCAAGGGGACAGGTTACTACGAGCAGTACTTC | CATKGTGYYEQYF
TRBJ1-4 | TRBV6-5 | few | . | 12 | TGTGCAGGAGGGGTCGATAATGAAAAACTGTTTTTT | CAGGVDNEKLFF
TRBJ2-3 | TRBV3-1 | few | TRBD2 | 16 | TGTGCCAGCAGCCAACCGTCAGCGGGGGACATGAATACGCAGTATTTT | CASSQPSAGDMNTQYF